The clone carrying this T cell receptor beta chain showed up many times. Its cognate antigen is unknown. Each CDR3 protein is one row after TCRdb ran MiXCR on the 5' RACE reads. The table includes about 170,000 distinct CDR3 sequences, approximately 11% detected once. This specimen belongs to a study of T cells after yellow fever vaccination. Study conclusions and caveats: Booster samples showed a return of most primary-vaccination clones (under 98% CD4, 80% to 90% CD8).

Germline V gives CDR1 SGHVS, CDR2 FNYEAQ. The CDR3 runs 13 residues. Trimming took 5 bases from V and 5 from J, leaving 11 bases between them. V and J are TRBV7-6 and TRBJ2-3, with D unresolved. The source material was CD8+ T cells sorted from PBMCs, sampled 15 days after the yellow fever booster vaccination. The TCR originated in a man younger than 30 who received the YFV17D yellow fever vaccine. The CDR3: CASSPRMGDTQYF. DNA for the CDR3: TGTGCCAGCAGCCCCCGGATGGGAGATACGCAGTATTTT.